The clone carrying this TCR beta chain has more than one count but fewer than ten. The data are from a study of blood T cell repertoires in COVID-19. Study summary: T cells, B-cell-depleted T cells, or PBMCs provided the cDNA or gDNA that served as material.

This CDR3 comprises 14 residues. Germline V gives CDR1 MDHEN, CDR2 SYDVKM. V was clipped by 8 bases and J by 3 bases, with 14 bases between them. Some clones are missing from TCRdb's copy, which holds only in-frame ones; the method was immunoSEQ multiplex PCR. Found here are roughly 120,000 clones, roughly 80% of them singletons; the top ten hold approximately 12%. The chain carries TRBV28 and TRBJ2-1; TRBD1 might be the D (8 bases). The sample consisted of peripheral blood. The sequence was collected from an older woman with acute or convalescent COVID-19. The CDR3 DNA reads TGTGCCAGCTTACAGGGGGAGGGCTACAATGAGCAGTTCTTC. The encoded protein is CASLQGEGYNEQFF.